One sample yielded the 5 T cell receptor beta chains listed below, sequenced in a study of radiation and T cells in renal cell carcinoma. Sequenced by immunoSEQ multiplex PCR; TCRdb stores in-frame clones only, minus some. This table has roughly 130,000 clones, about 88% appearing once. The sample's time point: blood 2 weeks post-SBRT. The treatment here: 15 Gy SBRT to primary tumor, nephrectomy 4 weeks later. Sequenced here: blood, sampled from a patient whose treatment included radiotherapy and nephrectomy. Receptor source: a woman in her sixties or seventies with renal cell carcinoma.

The CDR3 reads CASSLTQGWSPEAFF. The CDR3 DNA follows: TGTGCCAGCAGCTTGACCCAGGGATGGAGCCCTGAAGCTTTCTTT. The chain links TRBV5-6 to TRBJ1-1; D might be TRBD1 (5 bases). V gave up 1 base and J gave up 6 bases, with 16 bases separating them. The germline V gene has CDR1 SGHDT and CDR2 YYEEEE. This CDR3 is built from 15 residues.

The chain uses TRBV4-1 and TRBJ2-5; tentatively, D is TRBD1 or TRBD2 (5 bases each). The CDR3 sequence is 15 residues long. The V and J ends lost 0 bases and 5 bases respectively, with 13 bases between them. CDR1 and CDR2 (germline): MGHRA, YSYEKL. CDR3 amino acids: CASSQDQGRRETQYF. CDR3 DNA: TGCGCCAGCAGCCAAGATCAGGGTAGGAGGGAGACCCAGTACTTC.

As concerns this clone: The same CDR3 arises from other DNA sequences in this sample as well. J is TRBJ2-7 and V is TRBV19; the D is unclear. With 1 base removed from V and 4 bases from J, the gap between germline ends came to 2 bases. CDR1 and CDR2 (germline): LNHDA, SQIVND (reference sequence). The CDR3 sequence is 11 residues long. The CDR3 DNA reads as TGTGCCAGTAGTATAGGGTACGAGCAGTACTTC. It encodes CASSIGYEQYF.

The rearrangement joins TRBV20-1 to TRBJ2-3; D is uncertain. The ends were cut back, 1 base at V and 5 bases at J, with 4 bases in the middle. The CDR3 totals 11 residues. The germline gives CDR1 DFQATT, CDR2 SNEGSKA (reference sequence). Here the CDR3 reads CSARVVDTQYF. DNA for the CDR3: TGCAGTGCTAGAGTCGTAGATACGCAGTATTTT.

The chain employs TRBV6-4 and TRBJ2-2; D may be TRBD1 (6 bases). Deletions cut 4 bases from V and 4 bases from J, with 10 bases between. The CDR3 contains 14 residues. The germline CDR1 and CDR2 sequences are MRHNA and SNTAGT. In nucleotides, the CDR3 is TGTGCCAGCAGTGCCTCACAGGGCACCGGGGAGCTGTTTTTT. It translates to CASSASQGTGELFF.